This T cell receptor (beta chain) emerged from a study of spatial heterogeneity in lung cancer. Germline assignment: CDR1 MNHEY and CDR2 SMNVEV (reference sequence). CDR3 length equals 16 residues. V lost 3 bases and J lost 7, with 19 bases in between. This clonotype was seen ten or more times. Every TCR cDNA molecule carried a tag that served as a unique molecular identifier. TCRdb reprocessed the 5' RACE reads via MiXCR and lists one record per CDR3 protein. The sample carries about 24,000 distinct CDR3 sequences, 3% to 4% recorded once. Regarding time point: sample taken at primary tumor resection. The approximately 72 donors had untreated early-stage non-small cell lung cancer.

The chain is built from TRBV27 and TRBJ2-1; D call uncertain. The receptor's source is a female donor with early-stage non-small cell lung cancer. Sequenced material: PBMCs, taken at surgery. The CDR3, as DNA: TGTGCCAGCAGTTTTCTTCAGCGTTCACTCGGAAATGAGCAGTTCTTC. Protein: CASSFLQRSLGNEQFF.